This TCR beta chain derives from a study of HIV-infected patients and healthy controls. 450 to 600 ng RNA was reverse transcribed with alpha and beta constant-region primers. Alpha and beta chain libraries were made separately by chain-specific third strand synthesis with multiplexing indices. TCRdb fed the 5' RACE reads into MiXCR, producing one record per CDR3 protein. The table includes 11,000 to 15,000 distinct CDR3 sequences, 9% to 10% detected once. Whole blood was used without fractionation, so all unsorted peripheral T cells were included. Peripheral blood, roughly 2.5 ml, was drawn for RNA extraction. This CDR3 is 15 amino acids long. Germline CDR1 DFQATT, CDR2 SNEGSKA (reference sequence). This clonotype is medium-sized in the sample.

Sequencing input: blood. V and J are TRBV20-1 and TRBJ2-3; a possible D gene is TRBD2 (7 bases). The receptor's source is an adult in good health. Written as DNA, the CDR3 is TGCAGCCCTAGAGAAGGGGGGGCCAGAACAGATACGCAGTATTTT. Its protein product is CSPREGGARTDTQYF.